These T cell receptor beta chains were read from a single sample in a study of cytomegalovirus exposure and HLA in healthy donors. The table came from immunoSEQ multiplex PCR; TCRdb's copy has only in-frame clones and leaves some out. Of around 280,000 clones in the sample, about 87% were seen once. Sequencing used PBMCs. These receptors originate from a woman under 30 in good health and CMV-seronegative. Each CDR3 is given with its conserved first and last residue. The order of the fields is CDR3 length, clone size, D gene, V gene, J gene, CDR3 protein, CDR3 DNA. The D gene is left open where the match is weak. Clone sizes are given selectively: once, few, many, or a class where the clone is expanded.

14,-,-,TRBV18,TRBJ1-1,CASSLRVGYTEAFF,TGTGCCAGCTCACTCAGGGTTGGGTACACTGAAGCTTTCTTT
19,-,TRBD1,TRBV11-2,TRBJ1-6,CASSLGRLWGQGRNSPLHF,TGTGCCAGCAGCTTAGGACGGCTATGGGGACAGGGGCGTAATTCACCCCTCCACTTT
18,-,TRBD1,TRBV2,TRBJ2-7,CASSLRDRGIGFPGEQYF,TGTGCCAGCTCACTCCGGGACAGGGGGATAGGGTTTCCGGGCGAGCAGTACTTC
16,few,-,TRBV2,TRBJ1-2,CASSGRDRDINYGYTF,TGTGCCAGCAGTGGAAGAGACCGGGACATAAACTATGGCTACACCTTC
14,-,-,TRBV19,TRBJ2-7,CASSIVGNRVEQYF,TGTGCCAGTAGTATTGTAGGTAACCGGGTCGAGCAGTACTTC
13,-,TRBD2,TRBV11-2,TRBJ2-7,CASSRTRDYEQYF,TGTGCCAGCAGCCGGACTAGAGATTACGAGCAGTACTTC
17,once,TRBD1,TRBV2,TRBJ1-5,CASTRDRGSYSNQPQHF,TGTGCCAGCACCCGGGACAGGGGATCTTATAGCAATCAGCCCCAGCATTTT
15,-,TRBD1,TRBV5-4,TRBJ2-6,CASSEGQGAANVLTF,TGTGCCAGCAGCGAAGGACAGGGTGCGGCCAACGTCCTGACTTTC
13,-,-,TRBV19,TRBJ1-5,CAGSRQGNQPQHF,TGTGCCGGTAGTAGACAGGGCAATCAGCCCCAGCATTTT
17,-,-,TRBV15,TRBJ1-4,CATSRSVGTTGNEKLFF,TGTGCCACCAGCAGAAGTGTTGGGACAACTGGAAATGAAAAACTGTTTTTT
13,-,-,TRBV10-2,TRBJ2-7,CASKDREPYEQYF,TGCGCCAGCAAAGACAGAGAACCCTACGAGCAGTACTTC
14,-,TRBD1,TRBV10-3,TRBJ1-2,CAIRGDRGRYGYTF,TGTGCCATCAGGGGGGACAGGGGAAGGTATGGCTACACCTTC
16,once,TRBD1,TRBV5-1,TRBJ2-5,CASSSRQGPREETQYF,TGCGCCAGCAGCTCCAGACAGGGGCCCCGGGAAGAGACCCAGTACTTC
11,-,-,TRBV20-1,TRBJ2-3,CSASRTDTQYF,TGCAGTGCTAGCCGTACAGATACGCAGTATTTT
14,-,-,TRBV4-1,TRBJ2-7,CASSHPQGADEQYF,TGCGCCAGCAGCCATCCACAGGGAGCGGACGAGCAGTACTTC
15,-,-,TRBV5-1,TRBJ1-6,CASSLGQGINSPLHF,TGCGCCAGCAGCTTGGGGCAGGGAATCAATTCACCCCTCCACTTT
11,-,-,TRBV7-9,TRBJ1-1,CSSSFYTEAFF,TGTTCCAGCAGCTTCTACACTGAAGCTTTCTTT
15,-,TRBD1,TRBV23-1,TRBJ1-5,CASSRPGQEVQPQHF,TGCGCCAGCAGTCGCCCGGGACAGGAGGTTCAGCCCCAGCATTTT
14,few,TRBD1,TRBV6-6,TRBJ1-4,CASSLGQGAGKLFF,TGTGCCAGCAGTCTCGGACAGGGAGCGGGAAAACTGTTTTTT
13,-,TRBD1,TRBV23-1,TRBJ1-2,CASSHPGGRGYTF,TGCGCCAGCAGTCATCCAGGGGGCCGGGGCTACACCTTC
14,once,TRBD1,TRBV6-5,TRBJ2-2,CASRTGDGTGELFF,TGTGCCAGCAGAACAGGGGACGGCACCGGGGAGCTGTTTTTT
13,-,-,TRBV7-6,TRBJ2-7,CASSPGGASEQYF,TGTGCCAGCAGCCCAGGAGGTGCGTCCGAGCAGTACTTC
15,-,-,TRBV9,TRBJ1-3,CASTVKGQAGNTIYF,TGTGCCAGCACCGTAAAGGGGCAAGCTGGAAACACCATATATTTT
16,-,-,TRBV15,TRBJ2-1,CATSRAGQALYNEQFF,TGTGCCACCAGCAGGGCGGGGCAAGCCCTCTACAATGAGCAGTTCTTC
13,-,-,TRBV6-5,TRBJ2-7,CASSTDDSYEQYF,TGTGCCAGCAGCACCGACGACAGTTACGAGCAGTACTTC
13,-,-,TRBV11-2,TRBJ1-5,CASSRTFNQPQHF,TGTGCCAGCAGCCGGACATTTAATCAGCCCCAGCATTTT
15,-,TRBD1,TRBV10-3,TRBJ2-7,CAIRRGGDRGNEQYF,TGTGCCATCAGACGGGGAGGGGACAGGGGCAACGAGCAGTACTTC
13,-,TRBD1,TRBV18,TRBJ1-1,CASSPYSGQGAFF,TGTGCCAGCTCACCGTATTCGGGACAGGGGGCTTTCTTT
13,-,-,TRBV5-4,TRBJ1-2,CASSLVGGDGYTF,TGTGCCAGCAGCTTGGTAGGGGGTGATGGCTACACCTTC
16,-,-,TRBV5-1,TRBJ2-2,CASSLVGPTGTGELFF,TGCGCCAGCAGCTTGGTGGGGCCGACCGGCACCGGGGAGCTGTTTTTT
16,-,-,TRBV2,TRBJ1-5,CASSDLELYSNQPQHF,TGTGCCAGCAGTGATTTGGAGCTATATAGCAATCAGCCCCAGCATTTT
13,-,-,TRBV5-6,TRBJ2-7,CASSLGRSYEQYF,TGTGCCAGCAGCTTGGGCAGATCCTACGAGCAGTACTTC
14,-,TRBD2,TRBV6-5,TRBJ2-1,CASGVAGGRNEQFF,TGTGCCAGCGGGGTAGCGGGGGGGCGTAATGAGCAGTTCTTC
16,-,TRBD1,TRBV5-6,TRBJ2-2,CASSLTGQGAPGELFF,TGTGCCAGCAGCTTAACGGGACAGGGGGCTCCGGGGGAGCTGTTTTTT
14,-,-,TRBV11-1,TRBJ1-1,CASSLGRGQTEAFF,TGTGCCAGCAGCTTAGGTCGGGGTCAGACTGAAGCTTTCTTT
14,-,TRBD1,TRBV15,TRBJ1-5,CATSRETGPQPQHF,TGTGCCACCAGCAGAGAGACAGGGCCTCAGCCCCAGCATTTT
15,-,TRBD2,TRBV6-1,TRBJ2-1,CASINGGGYYNEQFF,TGTGCCAGCATTAATGGGGGGGGGTACTACAATGAGCAGTTCTTC
19,-,-,TRBV13,TRBJ2-7,CASSSHQGGTTPEPYEQYF,TGTGCCAGCAGCTCACATCAGGGGGGCACTACCCCTGAACCGTACGAGCAGTACTTC
15,once,-,TRBV9,TRBJ2-1,CASSGRAFSYNEQFF,TGTGCCAGCAGCGGGAGGGCATTCTCCTACAATGAGCAGTTCTTC
15,-,TRBD1,TRBV29-1,TRBJ2-1,CSSKTGTGGWNEQFF,TGCAGCTCCAAGACCGGGACAGGGGGCTGGAATGAGCAGTTCTTC
17,once,TRBD1,TRBV9,TRBJ1-6,CASSEGQASSYNSPLHF,TGTGCCAGCAGCGAGGGACAGGCGAGCTCCTATAATTCACCCCTCCACTTT
15,-,TRBD1,TRBV10-3,TRBJ1-1,CAISDRTGENTEAFF,TGTGCCATCAGCGACCGGACAGGGGAGAACACTGAAGCTTTCTTT
15,-,TRBD1,TRBV5-1,TRBJ2-1,CASSRTGRAFDEQFF,TGCGCCAGCAGCCGGACAGGTAGAGCTTTCGATGAGCAGTTCTTC
14,once,-,TRBV9,TRBJ2-3,CASTLSSSTDTQYF,TGTGCCAGCACGTTATCGAGTTCAACAGATACGCAGTATTTT
16,once,TRBD1,TRBV7-9,TRBJ2-7,CASSSPVTGQGNEQYF,TGTGCCAGCAGCTCCCCGGTAACGGGACAGGGGAACGAGCAGTACTTC
14,-,TRBD2,TRBV4-1,TRBJ2-5,CASSQVGEGQTQYF,TGCGCCAGCAGCCAGGTGGGGGAGGGACAGACCCAGTACTTC
12,-,-,TRBV19,TRBJ1-1,CASSIARAEAFF,TGTGCCAGTAGTATAGCCAGGGCTGAAGCTTTCTTT
15,-,TRBD1,TRBV2,TRBJ1-1,CASSGPTGWTTKAFF,TGTGCCAGCAGTGGTCCGACAGGGTGGACCACGAAAGCTTTCTTT